These 20 T cell receptor beta chains were all obtained from the same sample, sequenced in a study of T cell changes during pregnancy in multiple sclerosis. Method: immunoSEQ multiplex PCR; TCRdb's copy keeps in-frame clones and lacks some. The sample shows about 120,000 clones, approximately 93% of them seen only once. The sample here was peripheral blood, taken before pregnancy. The receptors shown here come from a female donor with multiple sclerosis, enrolled in a pregnancy study.

This clone was picked up a small number of times. The V call is TRBV27, the J call TRBJ1-2, with TRBD1 as a possible D gene (6 bases). V dropped 5 bases and J dropped 3 bases, with 13 bases sitting between them. The CDR3 is made up of 14 amino acids. Germline assignment: CDR1 MNHEY and CDR2 SMNVEV (reference sequence). CDR3 loop: CASSPSGGHYGYTF. The CDR3 DNA reads as TGTGCCAGCAGTCCCTCGGGGGGCCACTATGGCTACACCTTC.

As concerns this clone: A read error may account for a junction end that differs from germline. The chain links TRBV19 to TRBJ1-5, with TRBD1 as a possible D gene (6 bases). The CDR3 spans 13 residues. Germline CDR1 is LNHDA and CDR2 is SQIVND (reference sequence). The CDR3 bases are TGTGCCAGTAGTATTCAAGACGGTCAGGGGTTGAATTTT. Translation: CASSIQDGQGLNF.

CDR3 region: CASSYGMGTVLDTQYF. CDR3 DNA: TGTGCCAGCAGTTACGGTATGGGGACAGTATTAGATACGCAGTATTTT. The chain couples TRBV6-6 to TRBJ2-3; TRBD1 matches 7 bases. The CDR3 contains 16 residues. With 2 bases clipped from V and 5 bases from J, the junction kept 10 bases outside the gene matches. The V gene's germline CDR1 is MNHNY and CDR2 SVGAGI (reference sequence).

The gene calls are TRBV7-9 and TRBJ1-2; 7 positions agree with TRBD1. The CDR3 is made up of 15 amino acids. Germline CDR1 SEHNR, CDR2 FQNEAQ (reference sequence). Germline trimming cut 1 base from V and 5 bases from J; bases unmatched to any gene: 7. CDR3 sequence: CASSLVPGRGYGYTF. The CDR3 bases are TGTGCCAGCAGCTTAGTCCCAGGCAGGGGGTATGGCTACACCTTC.

The genes are TRBV7-3 and TRBJ2-2; TRBD2 agrees at 7 bases. The CDR3 extends over 15 amino acids. V lost 5 bases, J lost 4 bases, and 7 bases stayed unmatched. Germline V gene sequence: CDR1 SGHTA, CDR2 FQGTGA. In DNA, the CDR3 is TGTGCCAGCAGCCCCGGGACTACCCTCACCGGGGAGCTGTTTTTT. Its translation is CASSPGTTLTGELFF.

The CDR3 sequence is CASSLIGNHEQYF. CDR3 sequence (DNA): TGTGCCAGCAGCTTAATCGGGAATCACGAGCAGTACTTC. V gene TRBV5-6 combines with J gene TRBJ2-7, with D possibly TRBD2 on 5 matching bases. Germline CDR1 and CDR2: SGHDT and YYEEEE. The CDR3 consists of 13 residues. The germline V and J ends were trimmed by 2 bases and 5 bases, with 11 bases remaining between them. Full variable domain (missing parts from reference TRBV5-6 and TRBJ2-7): DAGVTQSPTHLIKTRGQQVTLRCSPKSGHDTVSWYQQALGQGPQFIFQYYEEEERQRGNFPDRFSGHQFPNYSSELNVNALLLGDSALYLCASSLIGNHEQYFGPGTRLTVT.

The rearrangement uses TRBV10-1 and TRBJ2-1; 11 nucleotides agree with TRBD2. The V and J ends lost 6 bases and 8 bases, in that order; junction bases with no gene match: 6. The V gene's germline CDR1 is WNHNN and CDR2 SYGVQD (reference sequence). The CDR3 runs to 14 residues. The CDR3 DNA reads as TGCGCCAGCAGCATAGCGGGAGGGCCCCATGAGCAGTTCTTC. This encodes CASSIAGGPHEQFF.

The rearrangement uses TRBV10-3 and TRBJ2-3; 8 bases map to TRBD2. This CDR3 has 14 amino acids. The V gene's germline CDR1 is ENHRY and CDR2 SYGVKD. The trim removed 7 bases at V and 2 bases at J, leaving 5 bases unmatched. In nucleotides, the CDR3 is TGTGCCATCAACCCGGGGGGGAACACAGATACGCAGTATTTT. This encodes CAINPGGNTDTQYF.

This chain uses TRBV15 with TRBJ2-1, with D tentatively TRBD2 (7 bases). Per the germline V gene, CDR1 is LNHNV and CDR2 is YYDKDF (reference sequence). There are 17 residues in the CDR3. V dropped 3 bases and J dropped 3 bases, with 18 bases sitting between them. CDR3: CATSRGQGGAGYNEQFF. The CDR3 DNA reads as TGTGCCACCAGCAGGGGCCAAGGGGGGGCGGGCTACAATGAGCAGTTCTTC.

V is TRBV18 and J is TRBJ1-2; D is perhaps TRBD1 (6 bases). Per germline, CDR1 KGHSH and CDR2 LQKENI. Trimming removed 5 bases from V and 4 bases from J, with 14 bases in between. The CDR3 runs to 14 residues. The CDR3 spells CASSGGQWPYGYTF. The CDR3 region has the DNA TGTGCCAGCTCAGGAGGACAGTGGCCCTATGGCTACACCTTC.

This clone showed up just a few times. The sample contains more than one DNA sequence encoding this CDR3. The chain combines TRBV2 with TRBJ2-1, with 13 bases lining up with TRBD2. CDR1 and CDR2 from the germline V gene are SNHLY and FYNNEI. V shed 6 bases, J shed 4 bases, and the junction held 9 bases outside the gene matches. The CDR3 sequence is 17 residues long. The DNA of the CDR3 is TGTGCCAGCAGCTACTCTGGACTAGCGGGGGTGTACAATGAGCAGTTCTTC. Its protein product is CASSYSGLAGVYNEQFF.

The V and J genes are TRBV7-2 and TRBJ2-7, with D unresolved. Deletions cut 1 base from V and 1 base from J, with 17 bases between. The CDR3 has 17 amino acids. The germline gives CDR1 SGHTA, CDR2 FQGNSA. CDR3 in DNA: TGTGCCAGCAGCTTAGTGGCGCGTACTATCGGTTCCTACGAGCAGTACTTC. As protein: CASSLVARTIGSYEQYF.

The chain recombines TRBV7-2 with TRBJ1-1; D is unclear. CDR3 length equals 15 residues. V was pared by 1 base and J by 8 bases, with 17 bases between. The germline V gene encodes CDR1 SGHTA and CDR2 FQGNSA. CDR3 DNA: TGTGCCAGCAGCTTAGGGTGGAGCAGTGAAAGAGAAGCTTTCTTT. This codes for CASSLGWSSEREAFF. Full variable domain (rest looked up from reference TRBV7-2 and TRBJ1-1): GAGVSQSPSNKVTEKGKDVELRCDPISGHTALYWYRQSLGQGLEFLIYFQGNSAPDKSGLPSDRFSAERTGGSVSTLTIQRTQQEDSAVYLCASSLGWSSEREAFFGQGTRLTVV.

This chain uses TRBV6-1 with TRBJ1-2, with 8 bases identical to TRBD1. V lost 8 bases to trimming and J lost 0 bases; unmatched junction nucleotides: 5. Per the germline V gene, CDR1 is MNHNS and CDR2 is SASEGT. The length of the CDR3 is 14 residues. CDR3 sequence reads: CASGGQGANYGYTF. As DNA, the CDR3 is TGTGCCAGCGGAGGACAGGGAGCTAACTATGGCTACACCTTC.

This clone occurred a few times. This chain uses TRBV5-6 with TRBJ1-2; D not certain. Trimming took 0 bases from V and 7 from J, leaving 4 bases between them. This CDR3 is 11 amino acids long. CDR1 is SGHDT, CDR2 YYEEEE, per germline. CDR3: CASSLGGGYTF. Here the CDR3 DNA reads TGTGCCAGCAGCTTGGGAGGTGGCTACACCTTC.

V usage is TRBV5-6 and J usage is TRBJ1-3, with 8 bases lining up with TRBD1. After removal of 3 bases from V and 0 bases from J, the junction contained 2 bases not matched to a gene. The CDR3 runs to 15 residues. Germline CDR1 and CDR2: SGHDT and YYEEEE. The CDR3: CASSSTGDSGNTIYF. The CDR3, as DNA: TGTGCCAGCAGCTCGACAGGGGACTCTGGAAACACCATATATTTT.

V and J are TRBV7-3 and TRBJ1-1; 8 positions match TRBD1. Germline V gives CDR1 SGHTA, CDR2 FQGTGA. V trimming: 2 bases; J trimming: 6 bases; junction bases outside the gene matches: 8. The CDR3 is 15 residues long. The CDR3, as DNA: TGTGCCAGCAGCTTAGGGGCAGGGGGCCGGTCTGAAGCTTTCTTT. Translation: CASSLGAGGRSEAFF.

The chain couples TRBV10-3 to TRBJ1-1, with D maybe TRBD1 (5 bases). The CDR3 has 15 amino acids. Germline V gives CDR1 ENHRY, CDR2 SYGVKD. V lost 0 bases and J 2 bases, leaving 10 bases between the germline ends. The CDR3 sequence: CAISESGQGNTEAFF. In nucleotides, the CDR3 is TGTGCCATCAGTGAGTCGGGGCAGGGTAACACTGAAGCTTTCTTT.

The gene calls are TRBV18 and TRBJ2-7; TRBD2 matches at 11 bases. The CDR3 has 17 amino acids. Germline CDR1 is KGHSH and CDR2 is LQKENI. V gave up 6 bases and J gave up 2 bases; unmatched junction bases: 12. This chain's CDR3 is CASSRITTSGGTYEQYF. The CDR3 DNA reads as TGTGCCAGCTCCCGAATTACTACTAGCGGGGGTACCTACGAGCAGTACTTC.

The genes are TRBV2 and TRBJ1-2; D is undetermined. This CDR3 region has 14 residues. Germline V CDR1 and CDR2: SNHLY, FYNNEI. Trimming took 3 bases from V and 8 from J, leaving 16 bases between them. CDR3 in DNA: TGTGCCAGCAGTGAGGGGAGGCGGTCGTTAGGCTACACCTTC. It encodes CASSEGRRSLGYTF.